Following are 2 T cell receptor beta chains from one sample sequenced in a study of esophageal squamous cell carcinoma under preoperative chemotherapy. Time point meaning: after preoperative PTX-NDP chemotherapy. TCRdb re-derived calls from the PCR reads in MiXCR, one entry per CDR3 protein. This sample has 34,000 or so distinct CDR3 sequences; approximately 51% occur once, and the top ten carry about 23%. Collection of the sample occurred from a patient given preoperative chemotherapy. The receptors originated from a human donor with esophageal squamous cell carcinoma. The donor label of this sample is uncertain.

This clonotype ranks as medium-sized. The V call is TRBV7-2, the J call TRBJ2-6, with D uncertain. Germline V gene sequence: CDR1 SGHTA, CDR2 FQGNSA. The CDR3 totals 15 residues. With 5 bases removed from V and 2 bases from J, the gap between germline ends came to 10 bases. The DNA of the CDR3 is TGTGCCAGCAGCCAAAGGATACCTGGGGCCAACGTCCTGACTTTC. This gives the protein CASSQRIPGANVLTF. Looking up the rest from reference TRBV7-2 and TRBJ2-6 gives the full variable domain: GAGVSQSPSNKVTEKGKDVELRCDPISGHTALYWYRQSLGQGLEFLIYFQGNSAPDKSGLPSDRFSAERTGGSVSTLTIQRTQQEDSAVYLCASSQRIPGANVLTFGAGSRLTVL.

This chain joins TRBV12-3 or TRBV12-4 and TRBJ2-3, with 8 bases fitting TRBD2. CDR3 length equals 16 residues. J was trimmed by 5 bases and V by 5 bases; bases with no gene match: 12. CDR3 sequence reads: CASSTTSGRAKDTQYF. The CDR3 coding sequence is TGTGCCAGCAGTACTACTAGCGGCCGGGCCAAAGATACGCAGTATTTT.